Reported below is one TCR beta chain. It was by 5'RACE template switching with UMIs that TCR beta cDNA was made. TCRdb re-called the 5' RACE reads, yielding one record per CDR3 amino acid sequence without DNA. Its table lists 300,000 to 500,000 distinct CDR3 sequences. These data originate in a study of T cells expressing NK-cell markers. Germline values: CDR1 KGHDR, CDR2 SFDVKD. This CDR3 has 14 amino acids. What was sequenced was blood T cells: a sorted CD56 or NKG2C T cell subset, CD4+ or CD8+ T cells, or bulk PBMC T cells (not recorded which). This clonotype was sampled from a woman between 45 and 60 years old in good health. This chain links TRBV24-1 with TRBJ2-1; there is no DNA to check the TCRdb D call of TRBD2. CDR3 in amino acids: CATRSGRGGNEQFF.